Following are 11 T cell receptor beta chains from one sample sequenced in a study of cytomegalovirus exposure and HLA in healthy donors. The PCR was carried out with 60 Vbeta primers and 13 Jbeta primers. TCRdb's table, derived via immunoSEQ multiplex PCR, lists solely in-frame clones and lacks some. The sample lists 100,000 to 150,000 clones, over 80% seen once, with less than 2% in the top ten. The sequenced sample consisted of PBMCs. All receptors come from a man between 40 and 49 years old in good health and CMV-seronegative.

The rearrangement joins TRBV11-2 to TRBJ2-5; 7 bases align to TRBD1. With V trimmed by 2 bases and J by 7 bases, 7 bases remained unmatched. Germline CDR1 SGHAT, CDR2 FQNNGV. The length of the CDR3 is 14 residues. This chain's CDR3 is CASSLNRGTGTQYF. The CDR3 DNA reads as TGTGCCAGCAGCTTAAACAGGGGAACGGGGACCCAGTACTTC.

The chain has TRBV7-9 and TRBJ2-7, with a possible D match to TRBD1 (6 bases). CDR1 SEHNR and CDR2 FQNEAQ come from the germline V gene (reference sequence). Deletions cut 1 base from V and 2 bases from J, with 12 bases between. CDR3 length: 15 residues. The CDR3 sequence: CASSLDRETTYEQYF. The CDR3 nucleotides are TGTGCCAGCAGCTTAGACAGGGAAACGACCTACGAGCAGTACTTC.

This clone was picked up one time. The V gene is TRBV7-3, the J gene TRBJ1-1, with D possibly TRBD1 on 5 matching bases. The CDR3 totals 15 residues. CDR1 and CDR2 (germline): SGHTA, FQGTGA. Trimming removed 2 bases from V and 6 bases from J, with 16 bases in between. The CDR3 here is CASSLAAGDLSEAFF. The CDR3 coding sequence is TGTGCCAGCAGCTTAGCGGCGGGGGATTTATCTGAAGCTTTCTTT.

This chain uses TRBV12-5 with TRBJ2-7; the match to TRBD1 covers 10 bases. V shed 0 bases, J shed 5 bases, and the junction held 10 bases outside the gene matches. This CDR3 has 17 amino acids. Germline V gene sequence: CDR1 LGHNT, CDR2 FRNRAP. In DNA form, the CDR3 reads TGTGCTAGTGGTTTGGTTGAGACGGGACAGGGGATCCACGAGCAGTACTTC. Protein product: CASGLVETGQGIHEQYF.

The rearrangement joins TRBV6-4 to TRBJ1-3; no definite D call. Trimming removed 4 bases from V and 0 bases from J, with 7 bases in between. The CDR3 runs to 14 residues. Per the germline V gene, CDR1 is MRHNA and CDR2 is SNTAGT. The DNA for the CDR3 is TGTGCCAGCAGTGGCCCGAGCTCTGGAAACACCATATATTTT. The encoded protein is CASSGPSSGNTIYF.

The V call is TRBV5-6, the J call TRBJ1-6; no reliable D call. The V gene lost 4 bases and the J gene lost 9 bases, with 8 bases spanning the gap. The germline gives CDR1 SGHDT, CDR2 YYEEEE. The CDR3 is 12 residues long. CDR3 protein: CASSRLGSPLHF. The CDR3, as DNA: TGTGCCAGCAGCCGCCTCGGTTCACCCCTCCACTTT.

Written as DNA, the CDR3 is TGTGCCAGTAGTAGACAGGGTAGCTCCTACAATGAGCAGTTCTTC. Protein product: CASSRQGSSYNEQFF. This chain uses TRBV19 with TRBJ2-1; TRBD1 agrees at 7 bases. The CDR3 is 15 residues long. Germline V gene lookup returns CDR1 LNHDA and CDR2 SQIVND (reference sequence). Losses at the gene ends were 4 bases for V and 0 bases for J; bases not matched to a gene: 3.

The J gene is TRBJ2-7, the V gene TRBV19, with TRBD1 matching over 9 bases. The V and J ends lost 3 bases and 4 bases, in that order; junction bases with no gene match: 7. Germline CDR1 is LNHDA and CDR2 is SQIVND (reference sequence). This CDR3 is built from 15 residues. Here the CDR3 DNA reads TGTGCCAGTAGTATGAACAGGGGGCGGTTGTACGAGCAGTACTTC. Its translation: CASSMNRGRLYEQYF.

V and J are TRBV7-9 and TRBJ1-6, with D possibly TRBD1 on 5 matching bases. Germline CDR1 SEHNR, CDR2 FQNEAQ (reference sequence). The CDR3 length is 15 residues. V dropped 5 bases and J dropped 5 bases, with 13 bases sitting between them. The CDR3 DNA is TGTGCCAGCAGCGCCGCGACAGACAATAATTCACCCCTCCACTTT. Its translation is CASSAATDNNSPLHF.

The CDR3 here is CASSKQGVDSNQPQHF. CDR3 DNA sequence: TGTGCCAGCAGTAAACAGGGGGTCGATAGCAATCAGCCCCAGCATTTT. The chain links TRBV6-6 to TRBJ1-5, with 8 positions matching TRBD1. The germline gives CDR1 MNHNY, CDR2 SVGAGI (reference sequence). The CDR3 sequence is 16 residues long. Losses at the gene ends were 5 bases for V and 0 bases for J; bases not matched to a gene: 6.

The CDR3 reads CASSLGGGYPLTDTQYF. CDR3 DNA sequence: TGCGCCAGCAGCTTGGGTGGGGGGTACCCCCTCACAGATACGCAGTATTTT. The rearrangement links TRBV5-1 to TRBJ2-3; D might be TRBD2 (6 bases). This CDR3 has 17 amino acids. V was cut by 0 bases and J by 2 bases, with 16 bases left in between. CDR1 and CDR2 from the germline V gene are SGHRS and YFSETQ. The whole variable domain, remainder taken from reference TRBV5-1 and TRBJ2-3, is KAGVTQTPRYLIKTRGQQVTLSCSPISGHRSVSWYQQTPGQGLQFLFEYFSETQRNKGNFPGRFSGRQFSNSRSEMNVSTLELGDSALYLCASSLGGGYPLTDTQYFGPGTRLTVL.